This T cell receptor (beta chain) was sequenced during a study of cytomegalovirus exposure and HLA in healthy donors. Study-wide background: Sequencing of around 200 million T cells in an earlier analysis found about 120 million unique TCR beta sequences. Study outcomes and limitations: According to an earlier analysis, most TCR beta V segments yielded productive rearrangements about 87% or about 30% of the time. In a later analysis, a missense DCLRE1C variant was linked to TCR beta V- and J-gene trimming.

The CDR3 contains 17 residues. V was cut by 1 base and J by 0 bases, with 13 bases left in between. Germline CDR1 reads SGHRS; CDR2 reads YFSETQ. As to this clone: What it binds is unknown.

Both 60 Vbeta primers and 13 Jbeta primers went into the PCR. Sequenced by immunoSEQ multiplex PCR; TCRdb stores in-frame clones only, minus some. The table lists 160,000 or so clones, less than 90% of them singletons. The receptor was derived from a male donor in good health and CMV-seropositive. Specimen: PBMCs. The gene calls are TRBV5-1 and TRBJ2-2, with TRBD2 as a possible D gene (5 bases). The CDR3: CASSLPSGGANTGELFF. CDR3 in DNA: TGCGCCAGCAGCTTGCCGAGCGGCGGTGCGAACACCGGGGAGCTGTTTTTT.